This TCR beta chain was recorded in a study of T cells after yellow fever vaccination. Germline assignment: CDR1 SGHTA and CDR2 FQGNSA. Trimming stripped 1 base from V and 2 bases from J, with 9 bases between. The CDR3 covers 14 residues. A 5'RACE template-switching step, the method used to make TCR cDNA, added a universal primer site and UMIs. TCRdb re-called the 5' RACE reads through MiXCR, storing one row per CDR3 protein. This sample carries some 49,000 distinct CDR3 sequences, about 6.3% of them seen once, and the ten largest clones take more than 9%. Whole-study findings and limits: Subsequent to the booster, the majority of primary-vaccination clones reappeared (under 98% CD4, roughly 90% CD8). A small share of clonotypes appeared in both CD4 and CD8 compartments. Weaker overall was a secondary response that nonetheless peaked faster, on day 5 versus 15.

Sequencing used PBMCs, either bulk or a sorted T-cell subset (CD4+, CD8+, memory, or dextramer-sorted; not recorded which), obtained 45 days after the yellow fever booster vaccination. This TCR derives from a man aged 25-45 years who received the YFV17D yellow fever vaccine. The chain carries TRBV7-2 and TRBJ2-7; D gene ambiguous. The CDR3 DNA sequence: TGTGCCAGCAGCTTAGATGTCAATACCTACGAGCAGTACTTC. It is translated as CASSLDVNTYEQYF. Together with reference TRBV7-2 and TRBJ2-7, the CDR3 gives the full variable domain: GAGVSQSPSNKVTEKGKDVELRCDPISGHTALYWYRQSLGQGLEFLIYFQGNSAPDKSGLPSDRFSAERTGGSVSTLTIQRTQQEDSAVYLCASSLDVNTYEQYFGPGTRLTVT.